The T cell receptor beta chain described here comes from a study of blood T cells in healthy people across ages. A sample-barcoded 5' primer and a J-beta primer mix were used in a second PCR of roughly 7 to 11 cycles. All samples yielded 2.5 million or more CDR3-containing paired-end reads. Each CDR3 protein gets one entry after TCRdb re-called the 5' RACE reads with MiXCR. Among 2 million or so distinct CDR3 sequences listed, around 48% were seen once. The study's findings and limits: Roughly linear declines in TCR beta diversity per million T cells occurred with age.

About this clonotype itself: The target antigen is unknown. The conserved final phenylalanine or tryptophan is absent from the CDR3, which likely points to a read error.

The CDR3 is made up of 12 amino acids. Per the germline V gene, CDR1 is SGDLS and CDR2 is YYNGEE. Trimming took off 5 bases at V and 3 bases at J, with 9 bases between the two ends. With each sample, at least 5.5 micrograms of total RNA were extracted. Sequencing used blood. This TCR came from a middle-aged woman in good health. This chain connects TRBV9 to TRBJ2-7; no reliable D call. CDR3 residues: CASSDTGYEQYL. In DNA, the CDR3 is TGTGCCAGCAGTGACACTGGCTACGAGCAGTACTTA.